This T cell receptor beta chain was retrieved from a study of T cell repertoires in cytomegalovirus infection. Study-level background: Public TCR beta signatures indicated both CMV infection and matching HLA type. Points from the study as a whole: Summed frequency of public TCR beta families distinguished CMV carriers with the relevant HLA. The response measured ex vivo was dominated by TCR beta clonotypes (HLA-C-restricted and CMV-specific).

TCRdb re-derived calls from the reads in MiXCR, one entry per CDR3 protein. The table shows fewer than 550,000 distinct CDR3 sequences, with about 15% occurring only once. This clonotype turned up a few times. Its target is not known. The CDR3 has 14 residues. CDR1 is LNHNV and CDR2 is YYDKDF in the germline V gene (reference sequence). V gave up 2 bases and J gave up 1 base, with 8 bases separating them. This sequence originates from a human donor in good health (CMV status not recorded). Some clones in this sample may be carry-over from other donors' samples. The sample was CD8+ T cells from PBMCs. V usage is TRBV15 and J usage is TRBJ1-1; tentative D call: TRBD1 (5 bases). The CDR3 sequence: CATSRSTENTEAFF. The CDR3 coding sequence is TGTGCCACCAGCAGATCGACAGAGAACACTGAAGCTTTCTTT.